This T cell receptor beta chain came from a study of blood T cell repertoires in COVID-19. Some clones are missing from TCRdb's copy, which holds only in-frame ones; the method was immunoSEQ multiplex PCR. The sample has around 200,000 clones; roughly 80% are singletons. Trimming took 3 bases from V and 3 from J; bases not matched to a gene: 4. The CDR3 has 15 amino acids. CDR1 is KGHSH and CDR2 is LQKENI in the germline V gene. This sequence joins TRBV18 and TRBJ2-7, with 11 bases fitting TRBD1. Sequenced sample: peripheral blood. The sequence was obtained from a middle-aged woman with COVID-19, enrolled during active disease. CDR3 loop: CASSPGQGAGYEQYF. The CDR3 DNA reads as TGTGCCAGCTCACCCGGACAGGGGGCTGGCTACGAGCAGTACTTC. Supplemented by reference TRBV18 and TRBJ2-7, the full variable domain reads NAGVMQNPRHLVRRRGQEARLRCSPMKGHSHVYWYRQLPEEGLKFMVYLQKENIIDESGMPKERFSAEFPKEGPSILRIQQVVRGDSAAYFCASSPGQGAGYEQYFGPGTRLTVT.